The source of this TCR beta chain is a study of cytomegalovirus exposure and HLA in healthy donors. Study observations and caveats: Reportedly, fewer N-insertions than the roughly 700-donor mean appeared in an Asian-associated ancestry cluster in a later analysis. Several of the most significant clusters appeared, in a later analysis, to be linked to common viral pathogens.

Germline V lookup: CDR1 SGHVS, CDR2 FNYEAQ. Trimming took 5 bases from V and 3 from J; bases not matched to a gene: 9. The CDR3 runs to 15 residues. A word on this clone: Its antigen is as yet unknown.

PCR employed 60 Vbeta and 13 Jbeta primers. Sequencing was performed with immunoSEQ multiplex PCR; in TCRdb, only in-frame clones are kept and a portion is missing. Found here are some 130,000 clones, 80% of them singletons; the top ten hold 2.5% to 3.5%. The V call is TRBV7-6, the J call TRBJ1-1, with 7 bases aligning to TRBD1. The sequence came from a male donor in good health and CMV-seronegative. Sequenced input: PBMCs. CDR3 residues: CASSARQGFYTEAFF. CDR3 nucleotide sequence: TGTGCCAGCAGCGCCCGACAGGGATTTTACACTGAAGCTTTCTTT.